The rows below give T cell receptor beta chains drawn from one sample of a study of blood T cell repertoires in COVID-19. Profiling relied on immunoSEQ multiplex PCR, and the TCRdb table lists in-frame clones only, not all of them. The top ten hold approximately 5.1% of the sample, which has 250,000 to 300,000 clones, 65% to 90% seen once. Sequencing was performed on peripheral blood. The receptors shown here come from a man aged 50-59 years with active or convalescent COVID-19. CDR3s include the opening cysteine and the closing phenylalanine or tryptophan. A D gene is named only where the DNA matches it firmly. The listing skips clone size in some rows; elsewhere it reads once, few, many or a size class.

- | TRBJ1-4 | - | TRBV5-1 | TGCGCCAGCAGCTTTAACCAGGAAAAACTGTTTTTT | CASSFNQEKLFF
- | TRBJ1-2 | - | TRBV7-9 | TGTGCCAGCAGCCCCAATACAGGTGCAGGGACCTTC | CASSPNTGAGTF
few | TRBJ2-6 | - | TRBV10-3 | TGTGCCATCAGGAAGCCTGGGGCCAACGTCCTGACTTTC | CAIRKPGANVLTF
- | TRBJ2-1 | TRBD2 | TRBV7-2 | TGTGCCAGCATCGGGAGGGCCACATTCTTC | CASIGRATFF
- | TRBJ2-3 | TRBD2 | TRBV4-2 | TGTGCCAGCAGCCAAGTAGCGGGAGGTGGTGCAGATACGCAGTATTTT | CASSQVAGGGADTQYF
- | TRBJ2-1 | TRBD1 | TRBV25-1 | TGTGCCACCCGAAGGACAGGGGCCTACAATGAGCAGTTCTTC | CATRRTGAYNEQFF
- | TRBJ1-2 | TRBD1 | TRBV5-1 | TGCGCCAGCAGCTTAACTACAGGGGACTATGGCTACACCTTC | CASSLTTGDYGYTF
- | TRBJ1-1 | TRBD1 | TRBV7-9 | TGTGCCAGCAGCTCGGGGACAGGGCTTGAAGCTTTCTTT | CASSSGTGLEAFF
- | TRBJ2-1 | TRBD2 | TRBV27 | TGTGCCAGTACGGGAGGGGATGAGCAGTTCTTC | CASTGGDEQFF
- | TRBJ1-1 | - | TRBV29-1 | TGCAGCGTTGTATCAGGGTCGAACACTGAAGCTTTCTTT | CSVVSGSNTEAFF
- | TRBJ2-3 | - | TRBV28 | TGTGCCAGCAGGGCCCTAGCTGGAGATACGCAGTATTTT | CASRALAGDTQYF
few | TRBJ1-2 | - | TRBV19 | TGTGCCAGTAGTGCTAACCTCGCCACAGAGTACACCTTC | CASSANLATEYTF
- | TRBJ1-3 | - | TRBV7-9 | TGTGCCAGCAGCGGGCGGACAGCTGGAAACACCATATATTTT | CASSGRTAGNTIYF
- | TRBJ1-2 | - | TRBV18 | TGTGCCAGCTCACCACGGCAGGGGCTGGACTATGGCTACACCTTC | CASSPRQGLDYGYTF
once | TRBJ2-5 | TRBD2 | TRBV7-3 | TGTGCCAGCAGCTTAAAGGTTCGGACTAGCGGGAGGGCCGGAGAGACCCAGTACTTC | CASSLKVRTSGRAGETQYF
- | TRBJ2-7 | - | TRBV12-5 | TGTGCTAGTGGTCTTAACGTCGGAGACGAGCAGTACTTC | CASGLNVGDEQYF
- | TRBJ1-6 | - | TRBV4-2 | TGTGCCAGCAGCCGGGAACAGGGCGGTTCACCCCTCCACTTT | CASSREQGGSPLHF
- | TRBJ1-4 | TRBD1 | TRBV15 | TGTGCCACCGGTGACAGGGATCCGTCTAATGAAAAACTGTTTTTT | CATGDRDPSNEKLFF
- | TRBJ1-1 | - | TRBV7-2 | TGTGCCAGTGTAGCGGAGCGCAACACTGAAGCTTTCTTT | CASVAERNTEAFF
- | TRBJ2-7 | TRBD2 | TRBV4-1 | TGCGCCAGCAGCCAGGGGAGGGGAGCTGGGTACGAGCAGTACTTC | CASSQGRGAGYEQYF
- | TRBJ1-2 | - | TRBV29-1 | TGCAGCATTGACCTCGAGGGGGATCTCTATGGCTACACCTTC | CSIDLEGDLYGYTF
- | TRBJ1-2 | - | TRBV5-1 | TGCGCCAGCAGCTTGGAGTCAGGGAGGGGTGGCTACACCTTC | CASSLESGRGGYTF
- | TRBJ2-3 | TRBD2 | TRBV10-1 | TGCCTAGGTGGGACTAGCGGGATAAAAGATACGCAGTATTTT | CLGGTSGIKDTQYF
- | TRBJ2-3 | - | TRBV5-5 | TGTGCCAGCAGCTTCACAGGGAATACGCAGTATTTT | CASSFTGNTQYF
- | TRBJ1-1 | TRBD1 | TRBV5-4 | TGTGCCAGCAGTCCGGACAGGGGCTCTGAAGCTTTCTTT | CASSPDRGSEAFF
- | TRBJ2-1 | TRBD2 | TRBV7-2 | TGTGCCAGCAGCTCAGGGACTAGCGGGAGGTACAATGAGCAGTTCTTC | CASSSGTSGRYNEQFF
- | TRBJ2-5 | - | TRBV4-2 | TGTGCCAGCAGCCAAGCCCGCCAAGAGACCCAGTACTTC | CASSQARQETQYF
- | TRBJ2-1 | - | TRBV9 | TGTGCCAGCAGCGAAAGATCCGGGGAGCAGTTCTTC | CASSERSGEQFF
- | TRBJ2-2 | - | TRBV5-1 | TGCGCCAGCAGCTTAGCGTCCTCCGGGGAGCTGTTTTTT | CASSLASSGELFF
- | TRBJ2-2 | TRBD1 | TRBV30 | TGTGCCTTGGAGGGCAGGGGGCGTTTTTACACCGGGGAGCTGTTTTTT | CALEGRGRFYTGELFF
few | TRBJ1-4 | - | TRBV19 | TGTGCCAGTAGTATCGCCGGGTTTAATGAAAAACTGTTTTTT | CASSIAGFNEKLFF
once | TRBJ1-2 | - | TRBV20-1 | TGCAGTGCTAGTAGGGGCCGTGACTATGGCTACACCTTC | CSASRGRDYGYTF
few | TRBJ1-1 | - | TRBV6-5 | TGTGCCAGCAGTTCGAACAGGGAGTCCGCTGAAGCTTTCTTT | CASSSNRESAEAFF
- | TRBJ2-1 | - | TRBV2 | TGTGCCAGCAGAGTCGGGGGAGAATATAATGAGCAGTTCTTC | CASRVGGEYNEQFF
- | TRBJ1-1 | - | TRBV4-1 | TGCGCCAGCAGCCAAGATCGAGGGAGTGGAGAAGCTTTCTTT | CASSQDRGSGEAFF
- | TRBJ2-1 | - | TRBV18 | TGTGCCAGCTCACCCGAGTCACAGGGCTACAATGAGCAGTTCTTC | CASSPESQGYNEQFF
- | TRBJ1-5 | TRBD1 | TRBV2 | TGTGCCAGCAGGAAGGGACAGGGGCAAGGGGGCAATCAGCCCCAGCATTTT | CASRKGQGQGGNQPQHF
- | TRBJ1-1 | TRBD1 | TRBV19 | TGTGCCAGTAGTAACCCGACAGGGTCTTCAGGAGGCACTGAAGCTTTCTTT | CASSNPTGSSGGTEAFF
- | TRBJ1-3 | TRBD1 | TRBV30 | TGTGCCTGGGGGACAGGGATCGGAAACACCATATATTTT | CAWGTGIGNTIYF
once | TRBJ2-7 | TRBD2 | TRBV7-3 | TGTGCCAGCAGCTTATGTTCTAGCGGGGACGGGCCCTACGAGCAGTACTTC | CASSLCSSGDGPYEQYF
- | TRBJ1-6 | - | TRBV28 | TGTGCCACGGCAGGGGCCCTAAGGGAATCTCCTCACTTT | CATAGALRESPHF
- | TRBJ2-7 | - | TRBV5-6 | TGTGCCAGCAGCTTTGATAGACAGGATACCTACGAGCAGTACTTC | CASSFDRQDTYEQYF
- | TRBJ2-1 | TRBD2 | TRBV5-6 | TGTGCCAGCAGCTTGGATCCCCGACTAGCGGGGAACAATGAGCAGTTCTTC | CASSLDPRLAGNNEQFF
- | TRBJ2-2 | TRBD1 | TRBV15 | TGTGCCACCAGCAGAGCTGGCAGGGGGCGAACCGGGGAGCTGTTTTTT | CATSRAGRGRTGELFF
- | TRBJ2-1 | - | TRBV28 | TGTGCCAGCAGTTCGTTTACAGAGAGCTCCTACAATGAGCAGTTCTTC | CASSSFTESSYNEQFF
- | TRBJ1-6 | - | TRBV6-1 | TGTGCCAGCAGTGAAGCGAGAATAAGAAATTCGGGTTGGTCCTATAATTCACCCCTCCACTTT | CASSEARIRNSGWSYNSPLHF
- | TRBJ2-5 | - | TRBV7-8 | TGTGCCAGCAGCTTAATTGGCAGGGGAGAGACCCAGTACTTC | CASSLIGRGETQYF